Below, one TCR beta chain is given with its context. The repertoire was sequenced with immunoSEQ multiplex PCR; TCRdb's copy has only in-frame clones and lacks some. The data hold under 65,000 clones, with around 90% observed a single time. After removal of 4 bases from V and 2 bases from J, the junction contained 12 bases not matched to a gene. This CDR3 has 17 amino acids. Looked up from germline, CDR1 is LNHDA and CDR2 is SQIVND (reference sequence). These data come from a study of blood T cell repertoires in COVID-19. Study summary: COVID-19 samples collected from the United States, Italy and Spain covered acute and convalescent phases.

Sequencing input: peripheral blood. This receptor was taken from a human donor in a cohort sampled during active COVID-19. This chain links TRBV19 with TRBJ1-2; TRBD1 agrees at 8 bases. CDR3 nucleotides: TGTGCCAGTAGTACTGAGGACAGGGCCTCGCTGAACTATGGCTACACCTTC. Translating gives CASSTEDRASLNYGYTF.